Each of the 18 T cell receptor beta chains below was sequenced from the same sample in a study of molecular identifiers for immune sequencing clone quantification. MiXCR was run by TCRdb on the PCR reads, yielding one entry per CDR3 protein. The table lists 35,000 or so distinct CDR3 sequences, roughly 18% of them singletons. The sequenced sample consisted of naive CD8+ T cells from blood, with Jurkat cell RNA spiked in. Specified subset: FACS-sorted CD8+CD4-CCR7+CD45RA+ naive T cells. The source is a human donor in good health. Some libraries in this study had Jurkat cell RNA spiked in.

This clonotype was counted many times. The CDR3 here is CATSTNTEAFF. The CDR3 bases are TGTGCCACCAGCACGAACACTGAAGCTTTCTTT. V and J are TRBV15 and TRBJ1-1; the D is unclear. Trimming shortened V by 4 bases and J by 1 base, and 1 base separated the two germline ends. The CDR3 contains 11 residues. Germline CDR1 reads LNHNV; CDR2 reads YYDKDF (reference sequence).

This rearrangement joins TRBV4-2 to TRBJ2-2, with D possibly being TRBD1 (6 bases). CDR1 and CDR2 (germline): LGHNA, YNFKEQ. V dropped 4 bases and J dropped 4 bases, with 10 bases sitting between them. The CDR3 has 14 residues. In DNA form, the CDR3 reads TGTGCCAGCAGCCGGGGGCAGACCACCGGGGAGCTGTTTTTT. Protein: CASSRGQTTGELFF.

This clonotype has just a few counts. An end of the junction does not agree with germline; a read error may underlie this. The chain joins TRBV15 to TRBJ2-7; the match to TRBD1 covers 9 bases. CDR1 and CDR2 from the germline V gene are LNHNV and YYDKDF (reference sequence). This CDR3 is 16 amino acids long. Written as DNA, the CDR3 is TGTGCCACCAGCAGAGATCCCTGGGACAGGGAGGGTGTTCGAAACTTC. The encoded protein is CATSRDPWDREGVRNF.

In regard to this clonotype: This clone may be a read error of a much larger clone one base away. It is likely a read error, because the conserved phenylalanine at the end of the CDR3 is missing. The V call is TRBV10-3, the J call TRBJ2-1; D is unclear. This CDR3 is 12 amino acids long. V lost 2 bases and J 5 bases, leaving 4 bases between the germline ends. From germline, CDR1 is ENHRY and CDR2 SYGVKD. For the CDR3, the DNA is TGTGCCATCAGTGAGGGAAACAATGAGCAGTTCCTC. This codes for CAISEGNNEQFL.

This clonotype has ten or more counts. The CDR3 here is CASSSWTSGNEQFF. In DNA form, the CDR3 reads TGTGCCAGCAGCTCGTGGACTAGCGGGAATGAGCAGTTCTTC. The V and J genes are TRBV9 and TRBJ2-1, with TRBD2 matching over 11 bases. The CDR3 totals 14 residues. With V trimmed by 4 bases and J by 7 bases, 4 bases remained unmatched. Germline V gene lookup returns CDR1 SGDLS and CDR2 YYNGEE.

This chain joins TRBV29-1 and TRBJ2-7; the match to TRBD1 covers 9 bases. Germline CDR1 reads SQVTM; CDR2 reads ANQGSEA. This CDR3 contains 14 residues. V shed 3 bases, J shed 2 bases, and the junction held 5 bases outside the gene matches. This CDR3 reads CSVDRGTGTYEQYF. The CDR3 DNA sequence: TGCAGCGTTGATAGGGGGACAGGGACCTACGAGCAGTACTTC.

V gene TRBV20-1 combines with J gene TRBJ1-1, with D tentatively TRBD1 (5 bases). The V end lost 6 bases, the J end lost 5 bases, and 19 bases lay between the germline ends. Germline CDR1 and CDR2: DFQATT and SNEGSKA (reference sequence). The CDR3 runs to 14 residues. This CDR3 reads CSASRQNLDTEAFF. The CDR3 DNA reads TGCAGTGCCAGTAGACAGAACCTGGATACTGAAGCTTTCTTT.

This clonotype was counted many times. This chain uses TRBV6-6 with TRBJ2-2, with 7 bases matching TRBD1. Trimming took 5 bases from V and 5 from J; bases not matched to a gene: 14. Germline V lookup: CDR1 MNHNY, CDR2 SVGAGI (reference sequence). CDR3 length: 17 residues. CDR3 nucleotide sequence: TGTGCCAGCAGTACACACCCGGACAGGTCCCTAACCGGGGAGCTGTTTTTT. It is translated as CASSTHPDRSLTGELFF.

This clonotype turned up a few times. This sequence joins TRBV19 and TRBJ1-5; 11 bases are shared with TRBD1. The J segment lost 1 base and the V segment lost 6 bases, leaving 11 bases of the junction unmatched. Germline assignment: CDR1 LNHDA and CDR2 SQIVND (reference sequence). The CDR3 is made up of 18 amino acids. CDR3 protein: CASRWTGGAGDSNQPQHF. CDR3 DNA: TGTGCCAGTAGATGGACAGGGGGCGCGGGGGACAGCAATCAGCCCCAGCATTTT.

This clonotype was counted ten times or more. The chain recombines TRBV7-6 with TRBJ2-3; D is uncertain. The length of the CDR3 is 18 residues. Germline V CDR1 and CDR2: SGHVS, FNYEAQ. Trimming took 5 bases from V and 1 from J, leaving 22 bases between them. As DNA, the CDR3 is TGTGCCAGCAGCGATGTCGGCGGAGCCCCTTACCGCACAGATACGCAGTATTTT. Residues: CASSDVGGAPYRTDTQYF.

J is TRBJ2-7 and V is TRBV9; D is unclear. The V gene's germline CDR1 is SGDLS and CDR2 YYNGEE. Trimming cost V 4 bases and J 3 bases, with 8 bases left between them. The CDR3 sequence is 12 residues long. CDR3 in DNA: TGTGCCAGCAGCCCCAACGGCTACGAGCAGTACTTC. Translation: CASSPNGYEQYF.

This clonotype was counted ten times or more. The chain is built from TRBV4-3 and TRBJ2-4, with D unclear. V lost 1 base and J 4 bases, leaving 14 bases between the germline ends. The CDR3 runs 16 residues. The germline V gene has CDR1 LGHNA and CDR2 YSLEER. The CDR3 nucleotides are TGCGCCAGCAGCCAAGTCCTTGCGCCGACTAAAAACATTCAGTACTTC. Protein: CASSQVLAPTKNIQYF.

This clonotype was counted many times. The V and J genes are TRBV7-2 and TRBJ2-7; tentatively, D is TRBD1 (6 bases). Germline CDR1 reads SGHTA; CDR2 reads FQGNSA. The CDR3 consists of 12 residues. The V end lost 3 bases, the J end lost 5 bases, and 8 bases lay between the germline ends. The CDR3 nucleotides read TGTGCCAGCAGCTTTACAGGGAACGAGCAGTACTTC. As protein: CASSFTGNEQYF. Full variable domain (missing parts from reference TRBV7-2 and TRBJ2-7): GAGVSQSPSNKVTEKGKDVELRCDPISGHTALYWYRQSLGQGLEFLIYFQGNSAPDKSGLPSDRFSAERTGGSVSTLTIQRTQQEDSAVYLCASSFTGNEQYFGPGTRLTVT.

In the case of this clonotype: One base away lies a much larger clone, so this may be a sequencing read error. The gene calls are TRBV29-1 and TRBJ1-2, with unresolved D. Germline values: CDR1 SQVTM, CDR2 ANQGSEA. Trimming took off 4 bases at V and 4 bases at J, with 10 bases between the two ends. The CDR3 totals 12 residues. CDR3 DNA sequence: TGCAGCGTTGTAGGACCAGGCTATGGCTACACCTTC. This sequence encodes CSVVGPGYGYTF.

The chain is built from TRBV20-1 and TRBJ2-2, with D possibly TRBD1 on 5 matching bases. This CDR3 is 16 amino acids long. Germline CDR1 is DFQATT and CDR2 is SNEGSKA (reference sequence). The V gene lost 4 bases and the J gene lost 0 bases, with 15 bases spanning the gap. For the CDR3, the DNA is TGCAGTGCTACCTTCCGACAGCCCCCGAACACCGGGGAGCTGTTTTTT. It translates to CSATFRQPPNTGELFF.

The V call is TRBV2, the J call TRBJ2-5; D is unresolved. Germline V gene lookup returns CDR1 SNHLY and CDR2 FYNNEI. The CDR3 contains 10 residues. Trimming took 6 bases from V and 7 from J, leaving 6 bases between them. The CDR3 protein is CASRGLTQYF. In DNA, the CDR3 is TGTGCCAGCAGGGGGTTGACCCAGTACTTC.

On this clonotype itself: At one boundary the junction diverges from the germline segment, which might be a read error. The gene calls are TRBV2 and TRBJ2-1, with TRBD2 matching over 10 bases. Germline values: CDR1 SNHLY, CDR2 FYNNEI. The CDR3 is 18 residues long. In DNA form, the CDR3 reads TGTGTCAGCAGTCCCGGGATGGGAACTAGCGGGACGTACAATGAGCAGTTCTTC. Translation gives CVSSPGMGTSGTYNEQFF. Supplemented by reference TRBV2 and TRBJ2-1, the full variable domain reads EPEVTQTPSHQVTQMGQEVILRCVPISNHLYFYWYRQILGQKVEFLVSFYNNEISEKSEIFDDQFSVERPDGSNFTLKIRSTKLEDSAMYFCVSSPGMGTSGTYNEQFFGPGTRLTVL.

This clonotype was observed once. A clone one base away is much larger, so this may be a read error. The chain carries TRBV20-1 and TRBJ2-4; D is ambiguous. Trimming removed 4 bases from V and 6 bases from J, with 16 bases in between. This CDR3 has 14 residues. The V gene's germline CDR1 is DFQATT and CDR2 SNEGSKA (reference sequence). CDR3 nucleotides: TGCAGTGCTAAGGACCGAACACGGCCAAACATTCAGTACTTC. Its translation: CSAKDRTRPNIQYF.